Listed below are T cell receptor beta chains from one sample, sequenced in a study of cytomegalovirus exposure and HLA in healthy donors. Data came from immunoSEQ multiplex PCR; TCRdb stores just in-frame clones and leaves some out. This table holds 98,000 or so clones, over 60% found once. The specimen was PBMCs. The receptors originated from a man aged 60 to 69 in good health and CMV-seropositive. Each CDR3 is given with its conserved first and last residue. Fields, in order: CDR3 length, V gene, clone size, J gene, D gene, CDR3 protein, CDR3 DNA. D genes are given only for firm matches. For some rows the clone size is stated as once, few or many, or as a class when expanded; others skip it.

14	TRBV6-1	.	TRBJ2-7	.	CASRDIRGGYEQYF	TGTGCCAGCAGAGACATTAGGGGGGGCTACGAGCAGTACTTC
18	TRBV28	.	TRBJ2-1	TRBD2	CASSLVGFELAGVNEQFF	TGTGCCAGCAGTTTAGTGGGCTTCGAACTAGCGGGAGTCAATGAGCAGTTCTTC
17	TRBV7-9	few	TRBJ1-1	.	CASSPSPSLELNTEAFF	TGTGCCAGCAGCCCGTCTCCTAGTCTCGAATTGAACACTGAAGCTTTCTTT
15	TRBV5-4	.	TRBJ2-7	.	CASSLQGLGSYEQYF	TGTGCCAGCAGCTTACAGGGTTTGGGCTCCTACGAGCAGTACTTC
15	TRBV4-1	.	TRBJ1-6	TRBD1	CASSLTGARNSPLHF	TGCGCCAGCAGCCTCACAGGGGCCCGTAATTCACCCCTCCACTTT
15	TRBV6-1	.	TRBJ2-3	.	CASSDGGARTDTQYF	TGTGCCAGCAGTGATGGGGGGGCAAGGACAGATACGCAGTATTTT
13	TRBV11-2	.	TRBJ2-7	.	CASSLDSFYEQYF	TGTGCCAGCAGCTTAGATAGCTTTTACGAGCAGTACTTC
14	TRBV18	.	TRBJ2-7	TRBD1	CASSPGTATYEQYF	TGTGCCAGCTCACCCGGGACAGCGACCTACGAGCAGTACTTC
14	TRBV11-3	once	TRBJ2-7	.	CASSLRAGTYEQYF	TGTGCCAGCAGCTTGCGAGCAGGCACCTACGAGCAGTACTTC
13	TRBV29-1	.	TRBJ1-3	TRBD1	CSVAGTAGNTIYF	TGCAGCGTTGCGGGGACAGCCGGAAACACCATATATTTT
15	TRBV6-5	.	TRBJ1-6	.	CASAEFGGNNSPLHF	TGTGCCAGCGCCGAGTTCGGGGGGAATAATTCACCCCTCCACTTT
14	TRBV9	.	TRBJ2-2	TRBD2	CASSGLAFTGELFF	TGTGCCAGCAGCGGACTAGCGTTCACCGGGGAGCTGTTTTTT
14	TRBV5-1	few	TRBJ2-2	TRBD1	CASSSTGVTGELFF	TGCGCCAGCAGCTCAACAGGGGTGACCGGGGAGCTGTTTTTT
14	TRBV13	once	TRBJ2-7	TRBD1	CASSLQGAAYEQYF	TGTGCCAGCAGCTTACAGGGGGCGGCCTACGAGCAGTACTTC
15	TRBV12-2	.	TRBJ2-5	.	CASRPPSREQEAQYF	TGTGCAAGTCGCCCCCCTTCGAGGGAACAAGAGGCCCAGTACTTC
15	TRBV7-2	.	TRBJ2-7	.	CASTTGQGLPYEQYF	TGTGCCAGCACCACAGGACAGGGACTACCCTACGAGCAGTACTTC
13	TRBV19	.	TRBJ2-7	TRBD1	CASSTKTGGEQYF	TGTGCCAGTAGTACCAAAACAGGGGGCGAGCAGTACTTC
15	TRBV5-1	.	TRBJ2-3	.	CASSLETGGTDTQYF	TGCGCCAGCAGCTTGGAGACCGGGGGCACAGATACGCAGTATTTT
14	TRBV28	once	TRBJ1-5	.	CASSFVKPNQPQHF	TGTGCCAGCAGTTTCGTGAAGCCCAATCAGCCCCAGCATTTT
16	TRBV7-9	.	TRBJ2-1	.	CSSSFALGTPYNEQFF	TGTTCCAGCAGCTTCGCTTTGGGGACTCCATACAATGAGCAGTTCTTC
15	TRBV5-5	.	TRBJ1-3	.	CASSLVQFSGNTIYF	TGTGCCAGCAGCTTGGTACAGTTCTCTGGAAACACCATATATTTT
14	TRBV29-1	.	TRBJ1-2	.	CSVVGPGDNYGYTF	TGCAGCGTTGTGGGGCCAGGGGATAACTATGGCTACACCTTC
13	TRBV29-1	.	TRBJ2-1	TRBD1	CSVTGDSYNEQFF	TGCAGCGTTACAGGGGACTCCTACAATGAGCAGTTCTTC
14	TRBV7-9	.	TRBJ2-5	TRBD1	CASKAQGVQETQYF	TGTGCCAGCAAGGCACAGGGGGTACAAGAGACCCAGTACTTC
21	TRBV18	.	TRBJ2-3	TRBD2	CASSPRGRDFHLAGGPGRMDF	TGTGCCAGCTCACCACGCGGCAGGGACTTCCACCTAGCGGGGGGCCCTGGCCGGATGGATTTT
11	TRBV30	.	TRBJ2-7	TRBD2	CAWSWEGEQYF	TGTGCCTGGTCCTGGGAGGGCGAGCAGTACTTC
16	TRBV28	.	TRBJ2-3	TRBD2	CASSLVGLAGTDTQYF	TGTGCCAGCAGTTTGGTTGGACTAGCGGGGACAGATACGCAGTATTTT
14	TRBV6-1	.	TRBJ2-1	TRBD1	CASRQQGDTNEQFF	TGTGCCAGCAGACAACAGGGGGACACGAATGAGCAGTTCTTC
15	TRBV5-1	.	TRBJ2-2	.	CASSLAGRDTGELFF	TGCGCCAGCAGCTTGGCAGGGCGTGACACCGGGGAGCTGTTTTTT
14	TRBV11-1	once	TRBJ2-7	.	CASSFFEGAYEQYF	TGTGCCAGCAGCTTTTTTGAAGGAGCCTACGAGCAGTACTTC
15	TRBV19	.	TRBJ1-1	.	CASSTQGTLNTEAFF	TGTGCCAGTAGTACACAGGGAACGCTGAACACTGAAGCTTTCTTT
12	TRBV30	few	TRBJ2-5	TRBD1	CAWDRGQETQYF	TGTGCCTGGGACAGGGGCCAAGAGACCCAGTACTTC
17	TRBV5-6	.	TRBJ2-2	TRBD2	CASSPGTSGANTGELFF	TGTGCCAGCAGCCCAGGGACTAGCGGGGCCAACACCGGGGAGCTGTTTTTT
16	TRBV2	.	TRBJ1-1	TRBD1	CASRPDRGQYWTEAFF	TGTGCCAGCAGACCCGACAGGGGGCAATATTGGACTGAAGCTTTCTTT
17	TRBV7-9	.	TRBJ2-3	TRBD2	CASSPRGPSGGTDTQYF	TGTGCCAGCAGCCCTAGGGGTCCTAGCGGGGGCACAGATACGCAGTATTTT
15	TRBV27	few	TRBJ2-7	.	CASSYGLDSIYEQYF	TGTGCCAGCAGTTACGGATTGGACTCGATCTACGAGCAGTACTTC
14	TRBV5-6	.	TRBJ1-1	.	CASSLASGVTEAFF	TGTGCCAGCAGCTTGGCAAGCGGGGTTACTGAAGCTTTCTTT
16	TRBV11-2	.	TRBJ2-3	TRBD2	CASSLTLAGGADTQYF	TGTGCCAGCAGCTTGACACTAGCGGGGGGCGCGGATACGCAGTATTTT
15	TRBV9	.	TRBJ1-2	TRBD1	CASSKNRGRNDGYTF	TGTGCCAGCAGCAAAAACAGGGGGCGGAACGATGGCTACACCTTC
14	TRBV9	once	TRBJ1-5	.	CASSVGDSGQPQHF	TGTGCCAGCAGCGTAGGGGACTCAGGTCAGCCCCAGCATTTT
15	TRBV2	.	TRBJ2-3	.	CASSGTTSSTDTQYF	TGTGCCAGCAGTGGGACAACGTCTAGCACAGATACGCAGTATTTT
15	TRBV28	.	TRBJ2-3	.	CASSLAGTPTDTQYF	TGTGCCAGCAGTTTGGCAGGCACACCCACAGATACGCAGTATTTT
15	TRBV5-1	.	TRBJ2-2	.	CASSLGGGNTGELFF	TGCGCCAGCAGCTTGGGAGGGGGAAACACCGGGGAGCTGTTTTTT
15	TRBV11-2	.	TRBJ1-2	TRBD1	CASSPLTGDVYGYTF	TGTGCCAGCAGTCCCTTGACAGGGGACGTCTATGGCTACACCTTC
14	TRBV5-6	.	TRBJ2-7	TRBD1	CASSQGQGIYEQYF	TGTGCCAGCAGCCAGGGACAGGGAATTTACGAGCAGTACTTC
19	TRBV5-6	.	TRBJ1-5	.	CASSLDCWWDLPRGQPQHF	TGTGCCAGCAGCTTGGATTGTTGGTGGGATCTTCCCCGGGGTCAGCCCCAGCATTTT
16	TRBV4-1	.	TRBJ1-2	.	CASSPLMVGVNYGYTF	TGCGCCAGCAGCCCCCTCATGGTCGGGGTCAACTATGGCTACACCTTC
16	TRBV4-3	.	TRBJ2-3	.	CASSQMREANTDTQYF	TGCGCCAGCAGCCAAATGAGAGAGGCTAACACAGATACGCAGTATTTT
15	TRBV19	.	TRBJ1-2	TRBD1	CASSISGQDFYGYTF	TGTGCCAGTAGTATTTCGGGACAGGATTTCTATGGCTACACCTTC
15	TRBV7-7	.	TRBJ2-7	TRBD1	CASSAGGQGAFEQYF	TGTGCTAGCAGCGCCGGGGGACAGGGGGCGTTCGAGCAGTACTTC
18	TRBV30	.	TRBJ1-2	TRBD1	CAWSVPPDRGDTYYGYTF	TGTGCCTGGAGTGTCCCCCCCGACAGGGGCGATACGTACTATGGCTACACCTTC
11	TRBV29-1	few	TRBJ1-1	TRBD1	CSVGQVDEAFF	TGCAGCGTCGGACAGGTGGATGAAGCTTTCTTT
17	TRBV30	.	TRBJ2-6	.	CAWRQVGMSSGANVLTF	TGTGCCTGGAGACAGGTAGGGATGAGCTCTGGGGCCAACGTCCTGACTTTC
13	TRBV2	.	TRBJ2-2	TRBD2	CASPGLAPGELFF	TGTGCCAGCCCGGGACTAGCGCCCGGGGAGCTGTTTTTT